These 6 T cell receptor beta chains were all obtained from the same sample, sequenced in a study of cytomegalovirus exposure and HLA in healthy donors. TCRdb's table, derived via immunoSEQ multiplex PCR, lists solely in-frame clones and lacks some. The sample lists about 280,000 clones; just over 85% were seen once. The sequenced material came from PBMCs. The receptors derive from a young woman in good health and CMV-seronegative.

This chain joins TRBV19 and TRBJ1-1; D unresolved. The CDR3 has 12 residues. CDR1 and CDR2 (germline): LNHDA, SQIVND (reference sequence). Trimming removed 1 base from V and 10 bases from J, with 10 bases in between. The CDR3 nucleotides are TGTGCCAGTAGTATAGGGGCGAGACCAGCTTTCTTT. This translates into CASSIGARPAFF. The full variable domain, its missing parts supplied by reference TRBV19 and TRBJ1-1, is DGGITQSPKYLFRKEGQNVTLSCEQNLNHDAMYWYRQDPGQGLRLIYYSQIVNDFQKGDIAEGYSVSREKKESFPLTVTSAQKNPTAFYLCASSIGARPAFFGQGTRLTVV.

This chain uses TRBV6-5 with TRBJ2-7; D gene unclear. The CDR3 covers 12 residues. V was cut by 5 bases and J by 3 bases, with 8 bases left in between. CDR1 and CDR2 from the germline V gene are MNHEY and SVGAGI. CDR3 DNA sequence: TGTGCCAGCAGTGAAATGCGCTACGAGCAGTACTTC. Translation: CASSEMRYEQYF.

The J gene is TRBJ1-1, the V gene TRBV29-1, with D perhaps TRBD1 (5 bases). V lost 4 bases to trimming and J lost 7 bases, with 13 bases between them. Germline CDR1 SQVTM, CDR2 ANQGSEA. The CDR3 is made up of 12 amino acids. CDR3 bases: TGCAGCGTTGCCCAGGGCGGCGGTGAAGCTTTCTTT. Translation gives CSVAQGGGEAFF.

The V gene is TRBV29-1, the J gene TRBJ1-3, with D perhaps matching TRBD1 (6 bases). V was cut by 4 bases and J by 0 bases, with 10 bases left in between. The CDR3 has 14 amino acids. From germline, CDR1 is SQVTM and CDR2 ANQGSEA. The CDR3 protein is CSVVARGSGNTIYF. The CDR3 coding sequence is TGCAGCGTTGTAGCCAGGGGCTCTGGAAACACCATATATTTT.

The V and J genes are TRBV27 and TRBJ1-1; 7 bases align to TRBD1. This CDR3 comprises 12 residues. The trim removed 8 bases at V and 8 bases at J, leaving 8 bases unmatched. Germline V lookup: CDR1 MNHEY, CDR2 SMNVEV (reference sequence). CDR3 nucleotide sequence: TGTGCCAGCTCATCAGGGGGAAACGAAGCTTTCTTT. It codes for CASSSGGNEAFF.

This clone was counted a single time. The chain carries TRBV5-5 and TRBJ2-3, with D perhaps TRBD1 (6 bases). The CDR3 runs 16 residues. In germline, CDR1 is SGHKS, CDR2 YYEKEE (reference sequence). V dropped 4 bases and J dropped 0 bases, with 15 bases sitting between them. CDR3 sequence: CASSATTGFSTDTQYF. The CDR3 DNA reads as TGTGCCAGCAGCGCAACTACAGGGTTTAGCACAGATACGCAGTATTTT.